A selection of T cell receptor beta chains follows, all from one sample in a study of Tregs in tolerant kidney transplant recipients. TCRdb's table, derived via immunoSEQ multiplex PCR, lists solely in-frame clones and lacks some. The sample carries tens of thousands of clones, less than 95% recorded once. The input for sequencing was Tregs from blood, taken before the transplant. Every receptor here comes from a human donor who received a combined kidney and bone marrow transplant. CDR3s include the opening cysteine and the closing phenylalanine or tryptophan. D genes are given only for firm matches. Only some rows state a clone size, as once, few, many or a class for expanded clones.

>TRBJ1-2|NA|13|NA|TRBV19
CASTTGTIYGYTF
TGTGCCAGTACGACTGGGACAATCTATGGCTACACCTTC
>TRBJ2-3|NA|13|NA|TRBV11-3
CASSRGVTDTQYF
TGTGCCAGCAGTAGGGGGGTGACAGATACGCAGTATTTT
>TRBJ1-2|NA|15|NA|TRBV6-5
CASRRPGDSNYGYTF
TGTGCCAGCAGACGGCCAGGAGACTCTAACTATGGCTACACCTTC
>TRBJ2-5|NA|14|once|TRBV5-6
CASSGSRGQETQYF
TGTGCCAGCAGCGGTTCGCGGGGCCAAGAGACCCAGTACTTC
>TRBJ1-6|NA|15|NA|TRBV19
CASSIRTGRYSPLHF
TGTGCCAGTAGTATCCGAACAGGGAGGTATTCACCCCTCCACTTT
>TRBJ2-1|NA|11|NA|TRBV28
CASSRAVEQFF
TGTGCCAGCAGTAGGGCAGTTGAGCAGTTCTTC
>TRBJ1-6|TRBD1|14|NA|TRBV28
CASTRTGATWALHF
TGTGCCAGCACTAGGACAGGGGCGACGTGGGCCCTCCACTTT
>TRBJ2-1|NA|15|NA|TRBV2
CASSEEAGSYNEQFF
TGTGCCAGCAGTGAAGAAGCGGGCTCCTACAATGAGCAGTTCTTC
>TRBJ2-7|TRBD2|17|NA|TRBV7-2
CASSFRTLAGASYEQYF
TGTGCCAGCAGCTTCAGAACCCTAGCGGGAGCCTCCTACGAGCAGTACTTC
>TRBJ1-2|TRBD1|15|NA|TRBV7-2
CASSLDRGPNYGYTF
TGTGCCAGCAGCCTAGACAGGGGGCCTAACTATGGCTACACCTTC
>TRBJ2-7|TRBD2|15|NA|TRBV7-2
CASSLGLAGLYEQYF
TGTGCCAGCAGCTTAGGGCTAGCGGGGCTCTACGAGCAGTACTTC
>TRBJ2-2|NA|16|once|TRBV29-1
CSVKAGQGMNTGELFF
TGCAGCGTTAAGGCCGGGCAGGGGATGAACACCGGGGAGCTGTTTTTT
>TRBJ1-2|NA|15|NA|TRBV6-5
CASSTGNGLNYGYTF
TGTGCCAGCAGTACCGGGAACGGCCTTAACTATGGCTACACCTTC
>TRBJ2-5|NA|14|NA|TRBV5-1
CASSANRDGKTQYF
TGCGCCAGCAGCGCCAACAGGGACGGCAAGACCCAGTACTTC
>TRBJ1-1|NA|12|NA|TRBV7-2
CASSRGVNEAFF
TGTGCCAGCAGCCGCGGGGTAAATGAAGCTTTCTTT
>TRBJ2-7|TRBD1|14|NA|TRBV28
CASSFTGGGYEQYF
TGTGCCAGCAGTTTCACAGGGGGTGGGTACGAGCAGTACTTC
>TRBJ2-3|NA|17|NA|TRBV28
CASSRGLGRSSTDTQYF
TGTGCCAGCAGCCGAGGGTTGGGGAGATCAAGCACAGATACGCAGTATTTT
>TRBJ2-1|TRBD2|15|NA|TRBV19
CASSVSGSSYNEQFF
TGTGCCAGTAGTGTTAGCGGGAGCTCCTACAATGAGCAGTTCTTC
>TRBJ2-7|NA|15|NA|TRBV7-2
CASSLILRNTYEQYF
TGTGCCAGCAGCTTAATTCTCAGAAATACCTACGAGCAGTACTTC
>TRBJ1-3|NA|15|NA|TRBV5-1
CASSGGAGSGNTIYF
TGCGCCAGCAGCGGCGGGGCAGGTTCTGGAAACACCATATATTTT
>TRBJ1-6|NA|14|NA|TRBV6-5
CASSYSLVNSPLHF
TGTGCCAGCAGTTACTCTCTAGTGAATTCACCCCTCCACTTT
>TRBJ1-2|NA|12|NA|TRBV5-1
CASSPAFSGYTF
TGCGCCAGCAGCCCCGCTTTTTCTGGCTACACCTTC
>TRBJ2-1|NA|13|NA|TRBV19
CASIETGYNEQFF
TGTGCCAGTATTGAGACCGGCTACAATGAGCAGTTCTTC
>TRBJ2-1|TRBD1|14|NA|TRBV9
CASSVRTGRDEQFF
TGTGCCAGCAGCGTCCGGACAGGTCGGGACGAGCAGTTCTTC
>TRBJ2-3|NA|13|NA|TRBV30
CAWSVQVLNTQYF
TGTGCCTGGAGTGTCCAGGTTTTAAATACGCAGTATTTT
>TRBJ1-4|TRBD1|14|NA|TRBV7-9
CASNPGQGLEKLFF
TGTGCCAGCAATCCGGGACAGGGACTTGAAAAACTGTTTTTT
>TRBJ2-1|TRBD2|14|NA|TRBV6-4
CASSDFGTSDEQFF
TGTGCCAGCAGTGACTTCGGGACTAGCGATGAGCAGTTCTTC
>TRBJ2-1|NA|12|once|TRBV5-1
CASSLERTEQFF
TGCGCCAGCAGCTTGGAACGGACAGAGCAGTTCTTC
>TRBJ2-5|NA|16|NA|TRBV6-5
CASSYGASASQETQYF
TGTGCCAGCAGTTACGGCGCTAGCGCGTCCCAAGAGACCCAGTACTTC
>TRBJ2-1|TRBD1|15|NA|TRBV4-1
CASSLRQGGLDEQFF
TGCGCCAGCAGCCTGCGACAGGGTGGGTTGGATGAGCAGTTCTTC
>TRBJ1-4|NA|19|NA|TRBV12-1
CASSFEGHSNGSYNEKLFF
TGTGCCAGCAGCTTTGAGGGACACTCGAATGGTTCTTATAATGAAAAACTGTTTTTT
>TRBJ1-2|NA|13|few|TRBV5-5
CASSRGFGYGYTF
TGTGCCAGCAGCCGGGGGTTCGGCTATGGCTACACCTTC
>TRBJ2-3|NA|14|NA|TRBV19
CASSMGASTDTQYF
TGTGCCAGTAGTATGGGGGCTAGCACAGATACGCAGTATTTT
>TRBJ1-3|TRBD1|17|NA|TRBV28
CASSTPSTGSSGNTIYF
TGTGCCAGCAGCACTCCCTCGACAGGGAGCTCTGGAAACACCATATATTTT
>TRBJ1-1|NA|16|NA|TRBV7-6
CASSLARTAMNTEAFF
TGTGCCAGCAGCTTAGCGCGGACAGCTATGAACACTGAAGCTTTCTTT